This entry concerns a single TCR beta chain. Germline-derived CDR1 and CDR2 are ENHRY and SYGVKD. The CDR3 contains 15 residues. Trimming cost V 11 bases and J 2 bases; bases outside gene matches: 6. Clones were read by immunoSEQ multiplex PCR, and TCRdb kept only the in-frame ones, dropping some. The data contain approximately 60,000 clones, 77% of them seen just once; the ten biggest clones take up approximately 6.8%. The record originates from a study of OX40 agonist ivuxolimab in advanced cancers. This sequence joins TRBV10-3 and TRBJ2-3, with 14 bases identical to TRBD2. This clonotype originated in an adult with an advanced solid tumor such as melanoma, head and neck, liver or kidney cancer. The specimen comprised CD4+ or CD8+ T cells sorted from blood, sampled in a trial of the OX40 agonist ivuxolimab. The chain's CDR3 is CASGTSGGHTDTQYF. The CDR3 DNA reads TGTGCCTCCGGGACTAGCGGGGGTCACACAGATACGCAGTATTTT.